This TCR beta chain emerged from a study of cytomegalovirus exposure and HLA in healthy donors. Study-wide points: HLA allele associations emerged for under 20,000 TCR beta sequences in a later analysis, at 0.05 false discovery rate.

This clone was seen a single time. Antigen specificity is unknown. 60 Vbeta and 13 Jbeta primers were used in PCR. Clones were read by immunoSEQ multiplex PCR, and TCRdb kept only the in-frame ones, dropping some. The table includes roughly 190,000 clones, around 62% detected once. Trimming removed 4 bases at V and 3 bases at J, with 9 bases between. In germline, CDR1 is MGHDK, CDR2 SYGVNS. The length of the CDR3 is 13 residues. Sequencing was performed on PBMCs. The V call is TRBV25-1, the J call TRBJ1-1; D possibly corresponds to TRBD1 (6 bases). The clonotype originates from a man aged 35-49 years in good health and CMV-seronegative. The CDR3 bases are TGTGCCAGCAGTGCGTACAGGGACACTGAAGCTTTCTTT. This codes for CASSAYRDTEAFF.